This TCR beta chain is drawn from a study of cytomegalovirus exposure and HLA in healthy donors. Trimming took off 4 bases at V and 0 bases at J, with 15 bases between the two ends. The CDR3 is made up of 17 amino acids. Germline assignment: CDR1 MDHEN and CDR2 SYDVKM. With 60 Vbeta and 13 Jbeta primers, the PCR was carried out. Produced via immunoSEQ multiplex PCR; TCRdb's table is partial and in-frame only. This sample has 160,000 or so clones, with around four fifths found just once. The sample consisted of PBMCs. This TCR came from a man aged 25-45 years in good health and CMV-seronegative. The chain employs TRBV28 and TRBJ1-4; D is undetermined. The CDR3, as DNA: TGTGCCAGCAGTTCATCGGCAGGCCCTACAACTAATGAAAAACTGTTTTTT. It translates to CASSSSAGPTTNEKLFF.